This TCR beta chain stems from a study of Tregs in tolerant kidney transplant recipients. As concerns this clone: Sequencing ends 3 residues short of the CDR3 end; the germline J gene provides the rest.

Profiled with immunoSEQ multiplex PCR; TCRdb holds only in-frame clones, not every one. This table lists about 30,000 clones. V shed 3 bases, J shed 2 bases, and the junction held 5 bases outside the gene matches. This CDR3 has 15 amino acids. Looked up from germline, CDR1 is SGHDT and CDR2 is YYEEEE. The sequence was obtained from a human donor who received a combined kidney and bone marrow transplant. The sequencing used CD8+ T cells from blood, collected before the transplant. V usage is TRBV5-6 and J usage is TRBJ2-7, with 10 bases matching TRBD2. CDR3 region: CASSWWTSGTYEQYF. CDR3 DNA, as far as it was read: TGTGCCAGCAGCTGGTGGACTAGCGGAACCTACGAG.